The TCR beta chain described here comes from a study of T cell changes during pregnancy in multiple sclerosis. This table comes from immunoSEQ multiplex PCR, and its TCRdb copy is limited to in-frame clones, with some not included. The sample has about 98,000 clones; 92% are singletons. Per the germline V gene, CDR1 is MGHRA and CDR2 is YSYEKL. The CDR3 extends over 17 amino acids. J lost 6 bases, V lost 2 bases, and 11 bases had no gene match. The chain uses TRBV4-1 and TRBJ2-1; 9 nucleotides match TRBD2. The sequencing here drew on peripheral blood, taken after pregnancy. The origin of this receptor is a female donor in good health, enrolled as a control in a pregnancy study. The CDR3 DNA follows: TGCGCCAGCAGCCAACCTCGTGGGCGGGGGGGCCGCAATGAGCAGTTCTTC. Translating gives CASSQPRGRGGRNEQFF.